This T cell receptor (beta chain) came from a study of T-cell memory formation after mild COVID-19. Study-level background: Largely, the TCR clusters proved donor specific. General observations from the study: Among clones contracting day 15 to 85, CD4/CD8 was balanced, whereas later expanders leaned CD4+. CD4+ clones that contracted lay mainly in CM and EM; CD8+ ones lay in EMRA.

This clonotype has a count of ten or more. What it recognizes is unknown. 5'RACE primed at constant segments yielded TCR alpha and TCR beta cDNA libraries bearing sample barcodes and UMIs. Each CDR3 protein gets one entry after TCRdb re-called the 5' RACE reads with MiXCR. The data contain about 110,000 distinct CDR3 sequences, roughly 12% of them seen just once; the ten biggest clones take up approximately 30%. Germline V CDR1 and CDR2: SGHVS, FQNEAQ. The CDR3 length is 12 residues. V lost 5 bases and J 10 bases, leaving 12 bases between the germline ends. The gene calls are TRBV7-8 and TRBJ2-1, with D possibly being TRBD2 (6 bases). This clonotype was obtained from an adult woman who had mild COVID-19 (a few samples of this study predate the infection). Cell type and time point are not known. Specimen: PBMCs or a T cell subset sorted from them (not recorded which). CDR3 bases: TGTGCCAGCAGCCCCCCGGGAGAAGAGCAGTTCTTC. It specifies CASSPPGEEQFF.